This TCR beta chain was sequenced in a study of Tregs in tolerant kidney transplant recipients. General study points: Expanding Tregs on activated donor B cells appeared to best identify donor-specific TCRbeta clones. Some patients' samples used different primers over time, so nucleotide sequences weren't comparable.

Only in-frame clones appear in the TCRdb table, and some are missing; sequencing was by immunoSEQ multiplex PCR. This repertoire shows around 64,000 clones, 70% to 90% found once; its top ten account for roughly 4%. Losses at the gene ends were 3 bases for V and 7 bases for J; bases not matched to a gene: 9. In germline, CDR1 is SGHTA, CDR2 FQGNSA. The CDR3 totals 16 residues. Comments on this clone: The antigen remains undetermined.

Mixed chimerism was transient after nonmyeloablative marrow transplants from related graft donors. Sequenced here: CD4+ T cells from blood (PBMCs), sampled 6 months after the transplant. The chain carries TRBV7-2 and TRBJ2-1, with 10 bases identical to TRBD2. The sequence derives from a human patient who received a combined kidney and bone marrow transplant. The T cells may partly be graft donor cells. The CDR3 region is CASSLGPGLAQNEQFF. The CDR3 DNA sequence: TGTGCCAGCAGCTTGGGACCGGGACTAGCGCAAAATGAGCAGTTCTTC.